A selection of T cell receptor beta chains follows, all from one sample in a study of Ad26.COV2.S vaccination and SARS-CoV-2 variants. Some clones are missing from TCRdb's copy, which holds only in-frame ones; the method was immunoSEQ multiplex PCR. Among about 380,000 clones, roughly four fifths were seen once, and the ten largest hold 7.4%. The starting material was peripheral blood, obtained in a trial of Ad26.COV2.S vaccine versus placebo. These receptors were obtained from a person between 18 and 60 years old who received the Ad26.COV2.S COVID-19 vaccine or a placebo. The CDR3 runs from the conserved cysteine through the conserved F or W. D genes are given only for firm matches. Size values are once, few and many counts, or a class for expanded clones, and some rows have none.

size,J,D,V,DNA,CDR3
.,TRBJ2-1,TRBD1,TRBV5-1,TGCGCCAGCAGCTTGGCCAGGGGGTCGACCGGTGAGCAGTTCTTC,CASSLARGSTGEQFF
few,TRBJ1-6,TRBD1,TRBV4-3,TGCGCCAGCAGCCAAGGGGGACAGTATAATTCACCCCTCCACTTT,CASSQGGQYNSPLHF
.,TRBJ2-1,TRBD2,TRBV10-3,TGTGCCATCACTATGACTAGCGCCTACAATGAGCAGTTCTTC,CAITMTSAYNEQFF
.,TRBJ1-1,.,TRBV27,TGTGCCAGCAGACGAGCAGCCGGGACTGAAGCTTTCTTT,CASRRAAGTEAFF
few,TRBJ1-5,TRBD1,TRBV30,TGTGCCTGGGACTCCATGGGACAGGGATTAGATAGCAATCAGCCCCAGCATTTT,CAWDSMGQGLDSNQPQHF
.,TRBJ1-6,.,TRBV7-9,TGTGCCAGCAGTTTTGTTGGGGATTCACCCCTCCACTTT,CASSFVGDSPLHF
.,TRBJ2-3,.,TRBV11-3,TGTGCCAGCAGCTTTTCCGGACCGACAGATACGCAGTATTTT,CASSFSGPTDTQYF
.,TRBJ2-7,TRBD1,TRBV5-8,TGTGCCAGCAGCTTGGGGTCGACAGGGGGGGCCTACGAGCAGTACTTC,CASSLGSTGGAYEQYF
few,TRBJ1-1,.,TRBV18,TGTGCCAGCTCACCACCGGTCGACACTGAAGCTTTCTTT,CASSPPVDTEAFF
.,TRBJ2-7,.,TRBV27,TGTGCCAGCAGTTTCACAGAGAGCTCCTACGAGCAGTACTTC,CASSFTESSYEQYF
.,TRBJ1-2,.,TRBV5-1,TGCGCCAGCAGCCGAGACATCTATGGCTACACCTTC,CASSRDIYGYTF
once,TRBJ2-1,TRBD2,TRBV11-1,TGTGCCAGCACCTACCTAGCGGGCCACTACAATGAGCAGTTCTTC,CASTYLAGHYNEQFF
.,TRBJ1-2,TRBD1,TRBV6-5,TGTGCCAGCACCTCCGGGGACAGGCGGAACTATGGCTACACCTTC,CASTSGDRRNYGYTF
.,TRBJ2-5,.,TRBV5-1,TGCGCCAGCAGCCCCGGTGGGAGGCAAGAGACCCAGTACTTC,CASSPGGRQETQYF
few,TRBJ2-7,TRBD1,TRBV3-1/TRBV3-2,TGTGCCAGCAGCCAATGGGACAGGGGTTACGAGCAGTACTTC,CASSQWDRGYEQYF
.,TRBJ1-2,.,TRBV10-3,TGTGCCATCCGGGGTAACTATGGCTACACCTTC,CAIRGNYGYTF
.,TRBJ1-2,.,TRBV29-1,TGCAGCGTTGAAAGGGCAGGGGAGCGCGGCTACACCTTC,CSVERAGERGYTF